This TCR beta chain was recovered during a study of CD8+CD57+ T cells in acquired aplastic anemia. The use of genomic DNA as template underpinned the TCR beta VDJ and CDR3 profiling. TCRdb re-analysed the reads in MiXCR, keeping a single row per CDR3 protein. Of fewer than 250,000 distinct CDR3 sequences in the sample, over 40% were seen once. V lost 4 bases, J lost 8 bases, and 14 bases lay in between. This CDR3 comprises 13 residues. Germline loops: CDR1 DFQATT, CDR2 SNEGSKA (reference sequence). Only patients with CD8+CD57+ cell expansion on flow cytometry were chosen for sequencing. This receptor was identified in a human donor with aplastic anemia. The sample consisted of sorted CD4+, CD8+, or CD8+CD57+ T cells (not recorded which) from PBMCs. V usage is TRBV20-1 and J usage is TRBJ1-4, with D uncertain. This CDR3 is CSATPRATEKLFF. CDR3 bases: TGCAGTGCTACCCCAAGGGCTACGGAAAAACTGTTTTTT.